The 20 T cell receptor beta chains below come from one sample, sequenced in a study of blood T cell repertoires in COVID-19 (dated by TCRdb to about 2020). The protocol used for the library was the immunoSEQ multiplex PCR assay. The clones in this table, taken by TCRdb from immuneACCESS, are in-frame only. Not every clone is retained; where verified, under half of the shortfall comes from an unresolved V gene, and the cause of the rest is unknown. The sample table holds around 260,000 clones, of which about 89% were seen once. The biggest ten clones account for roughly 0.92% of the sample. Material for sequencing was peripheral blood. The receptors shown here come from a woman in her 40s who had recovered from COVID-19.

J is TRBJ1-1 and V is TRBV30; 8 bases align to TRBD1. V was clipped by 7 bases and J by 0 bases; unmatched bases: 4. The V gene's germline CDR1 is GTSNPN and CDR2 SVGIG (reference sequence). This CDR3 has 13 residues. Here the CDR3 DNA reads TGTGCCTTCGACAGGGGCATGAACACTGAAGCTTTCTTT. This gives the protein CAFDRGMNTEAFF.

V gene TRBV28 combines with J gene TRBJ2-5, with 11 bases fitting TRBD2. J gave up 5 bases and V 3 bases, and 11 bases lay outside the gene matches. CDR1 MDHEN and CDR2 SYDVKM come from the germline V gene. CDR3 length equals 17 residues. The CDR3 coding sequence is TGTGCCAGCAGTTTGCCTAGCGGGAGGTTCATTGGGGAGACCCAGTACTTC. Translated: CASSLPSGRFIGETQYF.

CDR3 nucleotide sequence: TGTGCCAGCAGTTTCGGGACTAGCAACGAGCAGTACTTC. Residues: CASSFGTSNEQYF. This sequence joins TRBV27 and TRBJ2-7; TRBD2 aligns across 9 bases. CDR1 is MNHEY, CDR2 SMNVEV, per germline (reference sequence). This CDR3 spans 13 amino acids. J gave up 5 bases and V 3 bases, and 2 bases lay outside the gene matches.

The chain employs TRBV20-1 and TRBJ2-1; no firm D call. The CDR3 runs to 11 residues. The V gene's germline CDR1 is DFQATT and CDR2 SNEGSKA (reference sequence). Trimming shortened V by 3 bases and J by 9 bases, and 9 bases separated the two germline ends. The CDR3 nucleotides read TGCAGTGCTAGTTGGAGTAGTGAGCAGTTCTTC. Translated: CSASWSSEQFF.

The chain carries TRBV29-1 and TRBJ2-5, with a possible D match to TRBD2 (6 bases). Germline CDR1 SQVTM, CDR2 ANQGSEA. V was cut by 6 bases and J by 2 bases, with 16 bases left in between. This CDR3 comprises 14 residues. In DNA form, the CDR3 reads TGCAGCGTGGGTCTGGCGGGAAGACAAGAGACCCAGTACTTC. It yields the protein CSVGLAGRQETQYF. Full variable domain (rest looked up from reference TRBV29-1 and TRBJ2-5): SAVISQKPSRDICQRGTSLTIQCQVDSQVTMMFWYRQQPGQSLTLIATANQGSEATYESGFVIDKFPISRPNLTFSTLTVSNMSPEDSSIYLCSVGLAGRQETQYFGPGTRLLVL.

This chain links TRBV2 with TRBJ2-3, with TRBD2 identical over 11 bases. Germline trimming cut 7 bases from V and 3 bases from J; bases unmatched to any gene: 6. This CDR3 has 15 residues. Per germline, CDR1 SNHLY and CDR2 FYNNEI. CDR3 in amino acids: CASTMGLAETDTQYF. As DNA, the CDR3 is TGTGCCAGCACAATGGGACTAGCGGAAACAGATACGCAGTATTTT.

The chain couples TRBV3-1 (or the pseudogene TRBV3-2) to TRBJ2-7; possible D gene TRBD1, 6 bases. V lost 0 bases and J 5 bases, leaving 8 bases between the germline ends. The CDR3 sequence is 13 residues long. Germline V gene data show CDR1 as LGHDT and CDR2 as YNNKEL (reference sequence). The CDR3 nucleotides are TGTGCCAGCAGCCAAGATGCAGGGGACGAGCAGTACTTC. Its translation is CASSQDAGDEQYF.

The chain combines TRBV9 with TRBJ2-7; D is ambiguous. Germline V gene lookup returns CDR1 SGDLS and CDR2 YYNGEE. V was shortened by 0 bases and J by 2 bases, with 12 bases between the two germline ends. The CDR3 length is 15 residues. CDR3 in DNA: TGTGCCAGCAGCGTAGGAGACGACGGAGCCTACGAGCAGTACTTC. Translated, it gives CASSVGDDGAYEQYF. Full variable domain (remainder filled in from reference TRBV9 and TRBJ2-7): DSGVTQTPKHLITATGQRVTLRCSPRSGDLSVYWYQQSLDQGLQFLIQYYNGEERAKGNILERFSAQQFPDLHSELNLSSLELGDSALYFCASSVGDDGAYEQYFGPGTRLTVT.

The V and J genes are TRBV5-4 and TRBJ2-1; D gene ambiguous. The germline gives CDR1 SGHNT, CDR2 YYREEE (reference sequence). V was shortened by 0 bases and J by 0 bases, with 10 bases between the two germline ends. The CDR3 spans 16 residues. The CDR3 region has the DNA TGTGCCAGCAGCTTGGGTGGCAAAAGCTCCTACAATGAGCAGTTCTTC. Translating gives CASSLGGKSSYNEQFF.

The chain has TRBV9 and TRBJ2-7, with a possible D match to TRBD1 (6 bases). Trimming pared 4 bases from V and 2 bases from J, leaving 13 bases between. Germline CDR1 SGDLS, CDR2 YYNGEE. The CDR3 is 14 residues long. The CDR3 region is CASSPGADTYEQYF. The DNA for the CDR3 is TGTGCCAGCAGCCCAGGGGCAGACACCTACGAGCAGTACTTC.

The gene calls are TRBV18 and TRBJ2-1, with D perhaps matching TRBD1 (6 bases). Germline V lookup: CDR1 KGHSH, CDR2 LQKENI. V was clipped by 5 bases and J by 0 bases, with 20 bases between them. The length of the CDR3 is 18 residues. The CDR3 here is CASSDQAGVRSSYNEQFF. CDR3 coding DNA: TGTGCCAGCTCAGACCAGGCAGGGGTCCGAAGCTCCTACAATGAGCAGTTCTTC.

This clone was recorded once. The rearrangement joins TRBV2 to TRBJ2-3; 11 bases are shared with TRBD2. This CDR3 is built from 17 residues. The germline V gene has CDR1 SNHLY and CDR2 FYNNEI. With V trimmed by 0 bases and J by 5 bases, 7 bases remained unmatched. In DNA form, the CDR3 reads TGTGCCAGCAGTGAAGCGCTGGGACTAGCGGCGGAAGATACGCAGTATTTT. It yields the protein CASSEALGLAAEDTQYF.

The rearrangement links TRBV7-9 to TRBJ2-5, with 12 bases that match TRBD2. The germline V gene has CDR1 SEHNR and CDR2 FQNEAQ (reference sequence). This CDR3 spans 16 amino acids. The V and J ends lost 4 bases and 3 bases, in that order; junction bases with no gene match: 6. The CDR3 DNA sequence: TGTGCCAGCAGCTCTCTAGCGGGAGGGCCGGAAGAGACCCAGTACTTC. Protein product: CASSSLAGGPEETQYF.

The gene calls are TRBV10-3 and TRBJ2-5, with D possibly TRBD1 on 6 matching bases. Between the trimmed V and J ends, which lost 2 bases and 5 bases, there was a span of 12 bases. This CDR3 spans 14 amino acids. Germline assignment: CDR1 ENHRY and CDR2 SYGVKD. Here the CDR3 DNA reads TGTGCCATCAGTGAGGGACAGAGGAGGGAGACCCAGTACTTC. It codes for CAISEGQRRETQYF.

This chain uses TRBV29-1 with TRBJ1-3, with TRBD1 identical over 9 bases. The trim removed 6 bases at V and 3 bases at J, leaving 3 bases unmatched. CDR1 is SQVTM, CDR2 ANQGSEA, per germline. The CDR3 loop spans 13 amino acids. The CDR3 coding sequence is TGCAGCGTAAGGGACAGGGATGGAAACACCATATATTTT. Translation gives CSVRDRDGNTIYF. Together with reference TRBV29-1 and TRBJ1-3, the CDR3 gives the full variable domain: SAVISQKPSRDICQRGTSLTIQCQVDSQVTMMFWYRQQPGQSLTLIATANQGSEATYESGFVIDKFPISRPNLTFSTLTVSNMSPEDSSIYLCSVRDRDGNTIYFGEGSWLTVV.

The gene calls are TRBV29-1 and TRBJ1-2, with TRBD1 as a possible D gene (6 bases). The V end lost 7 bases, the J end lost 0 bases, and 12 bases lay between the germline ends. The CDR3 has 13 amino acids. Germline V lookup: CDR1 SQVTM, CDR2 ANQGSEA. Written as DNA, the CDR3 is TGCAGCGCCCGGGACAAGGCTAACTATGGCTACACCTTC. It encodes CSARDKANYGYTF.

J is TRBJ1-2 and V is TRBV25-1; 11 nucleotides agree with TRBD1. The CDR3 has 14 amino acids. V lost 2 bases to trimming and J lost 8 bases; unmatched junction nucleotides: 4. Germline values: CDR1 MGHDK, CDR2 SYGVNS. Written as DNA, the CDR3 is TGTGCCAGCAGTGAAGGACAGGGGGCCGGGGGCTACACCTTC. This translates into CASSEGQGAGGYTF.

In nucleotides, the CDR3 is TGCGCCAGCTCTACCCCTGCGGGAGGTGAGCAGTTCTTC. Its translation is CASSTPAGGEQFF. J is TRBJ2-1 and V is TRBV10-1; 8 nucleotides agree with TRBD2. Trimming cost V 8 bases and J 9 bases; bases outside gene matches: 9. Per germline, CDR1 WNHNN and CDR2 SYGVQD (reference sequence). This CDR3 contains 13 residues.

The chain joins TRBV27 to TRBJ2-1, with D possibly TRBD2 on 6 matching bases. Trimming removed 3 bases at V and 7 bases at J, with 10 bases between. Germline CDR1 reads MNHEY; CDR2 reads SMNVEV (reference sequence). CDR3 length equals 13 residues. The chain's CDR3 is CASSFTSLNEQFF. DNA of the CDR3: TGTGCCAGCAGTTTTACTAGCTTAAATGAGCAGTTCTTC.

The J gene is TRBJ1-6, the V gene TRBV25-1, with 10 bases that match TRBD1. The CDR3 extends over 15 amino acids. Germline CDR1 is MGHDK and CDR2 is SYGVNS. With 6 bases clipped from V and 6 bases from J, the junction kept 5 bases outside the gene matches. CDR3 bases: TGTGCCAGCAGAACCGGGACAGGGGTTAATTCACCCCTCCACTTT. Amino acid sequence: CASRTGTGVNSPLHF.